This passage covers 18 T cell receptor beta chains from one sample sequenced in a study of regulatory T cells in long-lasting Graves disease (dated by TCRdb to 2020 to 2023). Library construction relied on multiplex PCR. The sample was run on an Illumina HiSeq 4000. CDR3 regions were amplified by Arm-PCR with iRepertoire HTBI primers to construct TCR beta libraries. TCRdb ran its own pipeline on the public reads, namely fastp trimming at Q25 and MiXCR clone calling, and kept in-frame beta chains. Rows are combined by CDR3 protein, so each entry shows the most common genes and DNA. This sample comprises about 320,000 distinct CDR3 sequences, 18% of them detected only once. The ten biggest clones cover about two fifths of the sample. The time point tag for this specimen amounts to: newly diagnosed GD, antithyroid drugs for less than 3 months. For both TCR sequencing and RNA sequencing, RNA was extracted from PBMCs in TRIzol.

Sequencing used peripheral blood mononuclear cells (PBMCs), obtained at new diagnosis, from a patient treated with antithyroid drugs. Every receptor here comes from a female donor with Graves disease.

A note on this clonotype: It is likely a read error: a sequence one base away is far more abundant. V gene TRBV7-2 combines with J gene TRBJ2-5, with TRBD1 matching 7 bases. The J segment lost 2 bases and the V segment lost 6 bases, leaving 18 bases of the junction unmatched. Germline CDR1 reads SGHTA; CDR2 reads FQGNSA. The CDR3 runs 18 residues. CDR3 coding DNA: TGTGCCAGCAGACCGAAACCGGTGGGACAGACTAATCAAGAGACCCAGTACTTC. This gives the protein CASRPKPVGQTNQETQYF.

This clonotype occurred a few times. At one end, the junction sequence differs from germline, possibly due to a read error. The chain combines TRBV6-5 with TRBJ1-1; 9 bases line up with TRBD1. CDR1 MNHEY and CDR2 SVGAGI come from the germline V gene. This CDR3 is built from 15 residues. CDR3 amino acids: CAGSSGTGWNTEAFF. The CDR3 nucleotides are TGTGCCGGCAGTTCCGGGACAGGGTGGAACACTGAAGCTTTCTTT.

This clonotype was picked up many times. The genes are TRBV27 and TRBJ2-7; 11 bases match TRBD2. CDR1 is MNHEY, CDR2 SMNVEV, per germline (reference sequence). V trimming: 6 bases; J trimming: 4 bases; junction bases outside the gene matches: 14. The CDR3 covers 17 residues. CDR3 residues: CASSAARLAGFSYEQYF. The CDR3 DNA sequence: TGTGCCAGCAGCGCAGCCCGACTAGCGGGATTTTCATACGAGCAGTACTTC.

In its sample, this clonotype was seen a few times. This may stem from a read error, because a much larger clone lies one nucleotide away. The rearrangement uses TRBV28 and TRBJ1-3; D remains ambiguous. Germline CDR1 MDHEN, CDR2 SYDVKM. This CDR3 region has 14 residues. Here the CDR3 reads CASSSLRTGNTIHF. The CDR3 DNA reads TGTGCCAGCAGTTCCCTCCGCACTGGAAACACCATACATTTT.

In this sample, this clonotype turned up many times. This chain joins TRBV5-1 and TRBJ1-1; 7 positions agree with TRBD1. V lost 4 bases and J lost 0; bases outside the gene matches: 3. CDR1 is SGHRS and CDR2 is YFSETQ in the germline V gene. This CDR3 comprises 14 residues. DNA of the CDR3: TGCGCCAGCAGCCAACAGGGGATGAACACTGAAGCTTTCTTT. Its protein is CASSQQGMNTEAFF.

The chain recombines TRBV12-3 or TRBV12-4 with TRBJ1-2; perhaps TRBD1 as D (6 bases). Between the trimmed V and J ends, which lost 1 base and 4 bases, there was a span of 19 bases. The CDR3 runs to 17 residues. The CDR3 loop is CASSLGGTKIHGYGYTF. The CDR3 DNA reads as TGTGCCAGCAGTTTAGGGGGGACAAAAATCCACGGCTATGGCTACACCTTC.

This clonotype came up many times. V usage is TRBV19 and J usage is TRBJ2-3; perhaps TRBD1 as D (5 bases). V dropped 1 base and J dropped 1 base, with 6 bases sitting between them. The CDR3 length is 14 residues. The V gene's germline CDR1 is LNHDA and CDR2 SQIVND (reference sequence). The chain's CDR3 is CASSIGTRTDTQYF. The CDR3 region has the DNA TGTGCCAGTAGTATAGGGACACGCACAGATACGCAGTATTTT.

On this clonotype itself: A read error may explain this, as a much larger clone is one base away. Written as DNA, the CDR3 is TGTGCCAGCAGTCCCGGGACAGGGACCAATGAGCAGTTCTTC. It is translated as CASSPGTGTNEQFF. The chain has TRBV5-5 and TRBJ2-1; 9 positions agree with TRBD1. The CDR3 loop spans 14 amino acids. The junction had 6 bases not matched to a gene; V was cut back by 5 bases and J by 6 bases. From germline, CDR1 is SGHKS and CDR2 YYEKEE (reference sequence). Filled out from reference TRBV5-5 and TRBJ2-1, the complete variable domain reads DAGVTQSPTHLIKTRGQQVTLRCSPISGHKSVSWYQQVLGQGPQFIFQYYEKEERGRGNFPDRFSARQFPNYSSELNVNALLLGDSALYLCASSPGTGTNEQFFGPGTRLTVL.

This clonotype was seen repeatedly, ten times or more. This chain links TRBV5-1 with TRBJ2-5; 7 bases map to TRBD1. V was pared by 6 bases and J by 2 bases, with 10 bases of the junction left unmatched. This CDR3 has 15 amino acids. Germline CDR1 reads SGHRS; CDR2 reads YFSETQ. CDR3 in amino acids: CASNPAGGSQETQYF. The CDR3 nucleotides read TGCGCCAGCAATCCCGCAGGGGGTAGTCAAGAGACCCAGTACTTC.

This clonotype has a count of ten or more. In DNA, the CDR3 is TGTGCCAGCAATACCCCCGCTCACTCTGGAAACACCATATATTTT. Translated, it gives CASNTPAHSGNTIYF. V gene TRBV6-1 combines with J gene TRBJ1-3; no clear D gene. CDR1 MNHNS and CDR2 SASEGT come from the germline V gene. V lost 7 bases, J lost 0 bases, and 13 bases lay in between. The CDR3 runs 15 residues.

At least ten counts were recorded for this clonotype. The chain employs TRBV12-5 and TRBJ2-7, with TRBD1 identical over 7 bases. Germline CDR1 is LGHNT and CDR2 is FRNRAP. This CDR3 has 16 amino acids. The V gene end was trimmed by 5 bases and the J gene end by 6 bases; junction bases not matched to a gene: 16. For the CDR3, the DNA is TGTGCTAGTGGTACCCGACAGGGAGATCTGTCGTCCGAGCAGTACTTC. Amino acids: CASGTRQGDLSSEQYF.

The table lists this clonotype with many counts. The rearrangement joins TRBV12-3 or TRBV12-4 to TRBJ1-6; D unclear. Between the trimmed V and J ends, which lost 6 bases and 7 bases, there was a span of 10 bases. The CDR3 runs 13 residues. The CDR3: CASRGPYNSPLHF. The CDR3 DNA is TGTGCCAGCAGGGGTCCGTACAATTCACCCCTCCACTTT.

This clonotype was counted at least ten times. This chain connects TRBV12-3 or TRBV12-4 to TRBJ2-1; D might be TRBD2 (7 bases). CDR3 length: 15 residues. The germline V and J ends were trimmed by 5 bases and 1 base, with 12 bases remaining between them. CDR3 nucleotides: TGTGCCAGCAGTGGCGGGGGCAGGTCCTACAATGAGCAGTTCTTC. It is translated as CASSGGGRSYNEQFF.

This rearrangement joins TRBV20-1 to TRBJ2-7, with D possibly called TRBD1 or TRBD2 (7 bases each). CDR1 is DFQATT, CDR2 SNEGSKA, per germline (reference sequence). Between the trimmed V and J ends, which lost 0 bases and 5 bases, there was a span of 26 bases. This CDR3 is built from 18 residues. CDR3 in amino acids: CSARDWGGTVGLGDEQYF. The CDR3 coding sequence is TGCAGTGCTAGAGATTGGGGGGGGACAGTCGGATTGGGGGACGAGCAGTACTTC.

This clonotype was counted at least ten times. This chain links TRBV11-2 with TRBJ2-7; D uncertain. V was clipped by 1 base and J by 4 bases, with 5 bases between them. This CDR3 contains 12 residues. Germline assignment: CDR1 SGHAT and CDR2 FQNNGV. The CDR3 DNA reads TGTGCCAGCAGCTTAGTGGAATACGAGCAGTACTTC. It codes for CASSLVEYEQYF.

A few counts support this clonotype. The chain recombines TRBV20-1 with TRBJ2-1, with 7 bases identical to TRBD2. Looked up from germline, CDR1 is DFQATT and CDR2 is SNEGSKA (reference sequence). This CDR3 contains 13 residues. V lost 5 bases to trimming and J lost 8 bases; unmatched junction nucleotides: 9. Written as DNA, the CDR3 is TGCAGTGCTTTCGCGGGAGAGGACGATGAGCAGTTCTTC. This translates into CSAFAGEDDEQFF.

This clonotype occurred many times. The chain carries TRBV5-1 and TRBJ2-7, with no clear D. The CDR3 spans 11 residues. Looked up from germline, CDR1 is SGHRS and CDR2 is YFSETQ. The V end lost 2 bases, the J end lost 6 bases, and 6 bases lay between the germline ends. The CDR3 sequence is CASSFNTEQYF. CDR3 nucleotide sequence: TGCGCCAGCAGCTTTAATACCGAGCAGTACTTC.

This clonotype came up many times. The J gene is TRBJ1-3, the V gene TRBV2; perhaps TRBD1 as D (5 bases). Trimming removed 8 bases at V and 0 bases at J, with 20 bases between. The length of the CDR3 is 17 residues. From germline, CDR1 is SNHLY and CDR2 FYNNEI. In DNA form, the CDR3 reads TGTGCCAGCCCCTCCAGCGGGGACTCCTCCTCTGGAAACACCATATATTTT. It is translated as CASPSSGDSSSGNTIYF.